The subject of this entry is one TCR beta chain. Its cognate antigen is unknown. V was clipped by 2 bases and J by 2 bases; unmatched bases: 8. CDR1 is WNHNN and CDR2 is SYGVQD in the germline V gene (reference sequence). CDR3 length: 17 amino acids. The repertoire was sequenced with immunoSEQ multiplex PCR; TCRdb's copy has only in-frame clones and lacks some. This sample has about 680,000 clones; under 95% occur once, and the top ten carry roughly 24%. Naive CD8 isolation took CD45RO-negative cells positively selected for CCR7 and excluded terminally differentiated effector memory CD45RA+ cells. This sample is drawn from a study of shared clonotypes between healthy human individuals. Overall study findings and caveats: All-four-donor shared clonotypes had higher generation probabilities than non-shared clonotypes did.

The sequence came from a young man in good health. Sequencing was carried out using naive CD8+ T cells sorted from blood. The chain joins TRBV10-1 to TRBJ2-1; 8 nucleotides line up with TRBD2. CDR3 bases: TGCGCCAGCAGTGAGAGCCTAGCGGGTGGGACCTACAATGAGCAGTTCTTC. It codes for CASSESLAGGTYNEQFF.